This T cell receptor beta chain was recovered during a study of cytomegalovirus exposure and HLA in healthy donors. Overall study results and limits: Per published reports, the classifier diagnosed cytomegalovirus status with high specificity and sensitivity. Rarity characterized most TCR sequences, yet some public TCRs appeared in many donors. A list of about 180 TCR beta chains associated with cytomegalovirus was given.

The CDR3 sequence is 14 residues long. CDR1 WNHNN and CDR2 SYGVQD come from the germline V gene (reference sequence). V gave up 0 bases and J gave up 5 bases, with 11 bases separating them. Comments on this clone: Its antigen is still unknown.

From the 120-subject validation cohort, which was separate from the approximately 720-subject first cohort, the donors were drawn. Some clones are missing from TCRdb's copy, which holds only in-frame ones; the method was immunoSEQ multiplex PCR. The data contain hundreds of thousands of clones, roughly 88% of them seen just once; the ten biggest clones take up over 0.85%. The TCR comes from a woman aged 18 to 35 in good health and CMV-seronegative. The genes are TRBV10-1 and TRBJ2-7; D is ambiguous. Sequenced material: PBMCs. The CDR3 region has the DNA TGCGCCAGCAGTGAGTCGGCAGGAACCAACGAGCAGTACTTC. Translating it yields CASSESAGTNEQYF.